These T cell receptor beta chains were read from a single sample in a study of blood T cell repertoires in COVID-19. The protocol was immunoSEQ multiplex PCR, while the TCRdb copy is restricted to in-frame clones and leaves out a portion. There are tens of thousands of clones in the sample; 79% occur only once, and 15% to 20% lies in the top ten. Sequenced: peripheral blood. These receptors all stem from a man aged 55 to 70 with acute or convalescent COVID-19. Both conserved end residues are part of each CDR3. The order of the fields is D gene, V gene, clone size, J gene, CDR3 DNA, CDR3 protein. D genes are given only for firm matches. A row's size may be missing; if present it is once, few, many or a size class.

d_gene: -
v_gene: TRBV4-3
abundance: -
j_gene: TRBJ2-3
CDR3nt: TGCGCCAGCAGCCAAGGATCCGGAGGAGGTGGCACAGATACGCAGTATTTT
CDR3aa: CASSQGSGGGGTDTQYF

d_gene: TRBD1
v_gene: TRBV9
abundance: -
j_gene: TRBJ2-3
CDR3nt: TGTGCCAGCAGCGCGATACAGGGGGGACATACGCAGTATTTT
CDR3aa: CASSAIQGGHTQYF

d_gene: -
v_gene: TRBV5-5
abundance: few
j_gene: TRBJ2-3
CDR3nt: TGTGCCAGCAGCCCAAGGACGGGACTGGATACGCAGTATTTT
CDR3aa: CASSPRTGLDTQYF

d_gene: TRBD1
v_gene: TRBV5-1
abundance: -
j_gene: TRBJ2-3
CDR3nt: TGCGCCAGCAGCTTAAGGCAGGGGGCCACAGATACGCAGTATTTT
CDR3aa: CASSLRQGATDTQYF

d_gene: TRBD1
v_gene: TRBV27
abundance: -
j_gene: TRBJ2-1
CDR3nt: TGTGCCAGCAATCCGGACAGGGCCTGGGCCAATGAGCAGTTCTTC
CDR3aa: CASNPDRAWANEQFF

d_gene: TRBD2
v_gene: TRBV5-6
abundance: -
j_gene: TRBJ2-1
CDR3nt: TGTGCCAGCAGCTTGTCGGGGGGTGAACACAATGAGCAGTTCTTC
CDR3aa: CASSLSGGEHNEQFF

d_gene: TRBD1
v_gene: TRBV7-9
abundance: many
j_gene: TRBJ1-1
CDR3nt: TGTGCCAGCAGCCCTAGGACAGGTGTGGGCACTGAAGCTTTCTTT
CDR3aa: CASSPRTGVGTEAFF

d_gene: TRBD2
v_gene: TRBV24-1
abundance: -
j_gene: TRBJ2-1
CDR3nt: TGTGCCACCAGTGATCTAGGGACTAGCGGGGGGGCACATGAGCAGTTCTTC
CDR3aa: CATSDLGTSGGAHEQFF

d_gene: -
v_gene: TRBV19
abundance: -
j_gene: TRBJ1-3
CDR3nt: TGTGCCAGTAGTATGACAGTTACCTCTGGAAACACCATATATTTT
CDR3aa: CASSMTVTSGNTIYF

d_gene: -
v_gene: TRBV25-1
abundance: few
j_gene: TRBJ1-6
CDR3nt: TGTGCCAGCAGTGGTGTCGGACAAGGCAGACTTAATTCACCCCTCCACTTT
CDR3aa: CASSGVGQGRLNSPLHF

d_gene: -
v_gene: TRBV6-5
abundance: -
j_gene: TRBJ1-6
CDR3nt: TGTGCCAGCAGTTACTCGAATTTCCAGTACAATTCACCCCTCCACTTT
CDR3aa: CASSYSNFQYNSPLHF

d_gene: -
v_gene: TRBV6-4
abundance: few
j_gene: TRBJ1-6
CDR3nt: TGTGCCAGCCGGGACACCTCCTATAATTCACCCCTCCACTTT
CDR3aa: CASRDTSYNSPLHF

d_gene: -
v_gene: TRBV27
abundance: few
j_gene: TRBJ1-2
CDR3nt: TGTGCCAGCAGGGACAGAACTTATGGCTACACCTTC
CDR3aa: CASRDRTYGYTF

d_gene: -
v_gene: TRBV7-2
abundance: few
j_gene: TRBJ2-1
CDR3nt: TGTGCCAGCAGCAGAGTAAAGGGGTACAATGAGCAGTTCTTC
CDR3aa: CASSRVKGYNEQFF

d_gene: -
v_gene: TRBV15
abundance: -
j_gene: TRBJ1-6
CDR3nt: TGTGCCACCAGCAGAGATGAAGGAGGAGTTTCACCCCTCCACTTT
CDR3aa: CATSRDEGGVSPLHF

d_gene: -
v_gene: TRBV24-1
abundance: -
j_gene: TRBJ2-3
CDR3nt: TGTGCCACCAGTGTAGGAGACACAGATACGCAGTATTTT
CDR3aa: CATSVGDTDTQYF

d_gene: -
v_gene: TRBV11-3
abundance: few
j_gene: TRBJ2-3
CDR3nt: TGTGCCAGCAGCTCAAGACAGACGGGTACGCAGTATTTT
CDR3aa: CASSSRQTGTQYF

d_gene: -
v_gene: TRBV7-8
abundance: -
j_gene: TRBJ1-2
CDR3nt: TGTGCCAGCAGCTTTTTCCTAAGCCCTAGTGGCTACACCTTC
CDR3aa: CASSFFLSPSGYTF

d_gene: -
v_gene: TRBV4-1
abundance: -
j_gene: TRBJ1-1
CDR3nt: TGCGCCAGCAGCCAAGAAACGGTGGCTTTCTTT
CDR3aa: CASSQETVAFF

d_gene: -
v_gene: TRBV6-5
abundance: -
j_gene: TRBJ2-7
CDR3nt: TGTGCCAGCAGTTCGGTTAGCGCCCTAGAGTACTTC
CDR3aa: CASSSVSALEYF

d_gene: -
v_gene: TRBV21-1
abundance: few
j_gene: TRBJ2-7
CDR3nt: TGTGCCAGCAGCAGAGAAGACAGAAGCTACGAGCAGTACTTC
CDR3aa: CASSREDRSYEQYF

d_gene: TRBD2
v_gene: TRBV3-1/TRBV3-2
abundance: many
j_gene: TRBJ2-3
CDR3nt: TGTGCCAGCAGCCAGGGGGCTAGCGGGGCCTGGCCCACAGATACGCAGTATTTT
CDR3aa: CASSQGASGAWPTDTQYF

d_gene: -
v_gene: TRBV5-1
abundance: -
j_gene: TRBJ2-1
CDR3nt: TGCGCCAGCAGCTCCACAGGGTTTCGGTCCTACAATGAGCAGTTCTTC
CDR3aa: CASSSTGFRSYNEQFF

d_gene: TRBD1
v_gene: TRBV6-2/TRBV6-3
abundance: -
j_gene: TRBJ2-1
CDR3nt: TGTGCCAGCAGTTACTCGGCGACAGGGGTGGGGAATGAGCAGTTCTTC
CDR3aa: CASSYSATGVGNEQFF

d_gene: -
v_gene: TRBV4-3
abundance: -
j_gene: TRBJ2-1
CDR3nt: TGCGCCAGCAGCCAGGCAGGATCCTACAATGAGCAGTTCTTC
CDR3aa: CASSQAGSYNEQFF

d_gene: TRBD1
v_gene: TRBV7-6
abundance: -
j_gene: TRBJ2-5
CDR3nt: TGTGCCAGCAGCTTATCTCGGACAGGGCAAGAGACCCAGTACTTC
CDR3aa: CASSLSRTGQETQYF

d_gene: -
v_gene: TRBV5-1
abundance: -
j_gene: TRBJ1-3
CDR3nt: TGCGCCAGCAGCTTACAGCCGAGGGTAGGAAACACCATATATTTT
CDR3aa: CASSLQPRVGNTIYF

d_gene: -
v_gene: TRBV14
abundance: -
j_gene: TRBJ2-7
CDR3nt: TGTGCCAGCAGCCAAGATACGACTAGGAACTACGAGCAGTACTTC
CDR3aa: CASSQDTTRNYEQYF

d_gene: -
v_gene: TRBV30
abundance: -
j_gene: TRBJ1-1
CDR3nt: TGTGCCTGGAGTCGACCGGGAAACAGGGCAAGTGAAGCTTTCTTT
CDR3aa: CAWSRPGNRASEAFF